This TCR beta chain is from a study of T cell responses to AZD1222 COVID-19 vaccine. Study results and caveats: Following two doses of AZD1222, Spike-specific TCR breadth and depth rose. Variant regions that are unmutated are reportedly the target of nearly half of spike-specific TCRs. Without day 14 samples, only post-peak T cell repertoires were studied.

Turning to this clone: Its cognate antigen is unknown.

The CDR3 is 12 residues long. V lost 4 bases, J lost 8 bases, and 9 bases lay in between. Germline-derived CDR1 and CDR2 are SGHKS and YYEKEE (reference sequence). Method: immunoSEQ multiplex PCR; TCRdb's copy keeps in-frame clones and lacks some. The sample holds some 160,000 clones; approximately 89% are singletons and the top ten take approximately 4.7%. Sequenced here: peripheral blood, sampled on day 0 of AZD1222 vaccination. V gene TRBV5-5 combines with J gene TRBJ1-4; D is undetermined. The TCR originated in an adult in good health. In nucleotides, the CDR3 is TGTGCCAGCAGCGACCCCCCGGAAAAACTGTTTTTT. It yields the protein CASSDPPEKLFF.